These 3 T cell receptor beta chains share one sample of origin, sequenced in a study of CD8+ T cells in alopecia areata. Extracted RNA was reverse transcribed, and the resulting cDNA served as sequencing template. Profiling relied on immunoSEQ multiplex PCR, and the TCRdb table lists in-frame clones only, not all of them. The sample includes more than 200,000 clones, over 60% of them seen just once. Treatment defined: oral pan-JAK inhibitor, 5-10 mg twice daily. Specimen: CD4+ T cells sorted from blood, collected at week 4, from a patient treated with tofacitinib. All receptors come from a human donor with alopecia areata.

This clone is a singleton in its sample. This sequence joins TRBV5-6 and TRBJ1-6; D not certain. The V and J ends lost 5 bases and 7 bases respectively, with 16 bases between them. Germline assignment: CDR1 SGHDT and CDR2 YYEEEE. The CDR3 has 15 residues. The CDR3 here is CASSPTREDNSPLHF. The CDR3 DNA reads TGTGCCAGCAGTCCGACCCGGGAGGACAATTCACCCCTCCACTTT.

V usage is TRBV11-2 and J usage is TRBJ2-1, with 7 bases identical to TRBD2. Trimming took 2 bases from V and 4 from J; bases not matched to a gene: 8. The CDR3 is 16 residues long. Germline V gene data show CDR1 as SGHAT and CDR2 as FQNNGV. The DNA for the CDR3 is TGTGCCAGCAGCTTAAAGGGCCTAGCGGTTTACAATGAGCAGTTCTTC. This sequence encodes CASSLKGLAVYNEQFF.

Many counts were recorded for this clone. J is TRBJ1-2 and V is TRBV5-6; possibly TRBD1 for D (5 bases). V was pared by 3 bases and J by 7 bases, with 22 bases between. CDR1 is SGHDT, CDR2 YYEEEE, per germline. The CDR3 runs to 16 residues. In DNA form, the CDR3 reads TGTGCCAGCAGCTCCCCTGGCATGTTCAGGGACCCTGGCTACACCTTC. Its protein product is CASSSPGMFRDPGYTF.